The rows below give T cell receptor beta chains drawn from one sample of a study of blood T cell repertoires in COVID-19. Using immunoSEQ multiplex PCR, the repertoire was profiled, and TCRdb retains in-frame clones only, with some absent. The sample has roughly 380,000 clones; about nine tenths are singletons. Sequenced sample: PBMCs or T cells enriched from blood (not recorded which). These receptors originate from a woman between 25 and 40 years old who had been exposed to COVID-19. CDR3s include the opening cysteine and the closing phenylalanine or tryptophan. Fields, in order: V gene, J gene, D gene, CDR3 length, clone size, CDR3 protein, CDR3 DNA. The D gene is left open where the match is weak. Where a row states a size, it is once, few, many or the class of an expanded clone; other rows omit it.

v_call: TRBV10-1
j_call: TRBJ2-7
d_call: -
cdr3_length: 15
clone_size: few
cdr3_aa: CASSEWRGSSYEQYF
cdr3_nt: TGCGCCAGCAGTGAGTGGCGGGGCAGCTCCTACGAGCAGTACTTC

v_call: TRBV30
j_call: TRBJ1-1
d_call: -
cdr3_length: 13
clone_size: -
cdr3_aa: CAWSPGWNTEAFF
cdr3_nt: TGTGCCTGGTCCCCAGGGTGGAACACTGAAGCTTTCTTT

v_call: TRBV5-1
j_call: TRBJ2-3
d_call: TRBD2
cdr3_length: 16
clone_size: -
cdr3_aa: CASSLATSGSTDTQYF
cdr3_nt: TGCGCCAGCAGCTTGGCGACTAGCGGGAGTACCGATACGCAGTATTTT

v_call: TRBV19
j_call: TRBJ2-1
d_call: -
cdr3_length: 16
clone_size: -
cdr3_aa: CASRKIELAKHNEQFF
cdr3_nt: TGTGCCAGTAGAAAAATAGAGCTAGCGAAACACAATGAGCAGTTCTTC

v_call: TRBV6-1
j_call: TRBJ2-7
d_call: TRBD1
cdr3_length: 13
clone_size: -
cdr3_aa: CASSGDRGSEQYF
cdr3_nt: TGTGCCAGCAGTGGGGACAGGGGGTCCGAGCAGTACTTC

v_call: TRBV10-3
j_call: TRBJ2-6
d_call: TRBD1
cdr3_length: 17
clone_size: -
cdr3_aa: CAISLQGVNSGANVLTF
cdr3_nt: TGTGCCATCAGCCTACAGGGGGTGAACTCTGGGGCCAACGTCCTGACTTTC

v_call: TRBV5-1
j_call: TRBJ2-2
d_call: -
cdr3_length: 13
clone_size: -
cdr3_aa: CASSLARVGELFF
cdr3_nt: TGCGCCAGCAGCTTGGCTCGGGTCGGGGAGCTGTTTTTT

v_call: TRBV5-6
j_call: TRBJ1-2
d_call: TRBD1
cdr3_length: 15
clone_size: -
cdr3_aa: CASSLVQTGDYGYTF
cdr3_nt: TGTGCCAGCAGCTTGGTCCAGACAGGGGATTATGGCTACACCTTC

v_call: TRBV7-9
j_call: TRBJ2-7
d_call: -
cdr3_length: 14
clone_size: -
cdr3_aa: CASSSPGQAYEQYF
cdr3_nt: TGTGCCAGCAGCTCCCCGGGACAAGCCTACGAGCAGTACTTC

v_call: TRBV19
j_call: TRBJ1-1
d_call: -
cdr3_length: 17
clone_size: -
cdr3_aa: CASTQRATNDMNTEAFF
cdr3_nt: TGTGCCAGTACCCAGAGGGCAACTAATGACATGAACACTGAAGCTTTCTTT

v_call: TRBV15
j_call: TRBJ2-2
d_call: TRBD2
cdr3_length: 17
clone_size: -
cdr3_aa: CATAGTSGRAQDGELFF
cdr3_nt: TGTGCCACCGCCGGGACTAGCGGGAGGGCCCAGGACGGGGAGCTGTTTTTT